The T cell receptor beta chain under discussion was sequenced for a study of T cells after yellow fever vaccination. Study background: Fractions with few cells were prepared using SMART-Seq v4 Ultra Low Input. Study-wide results and caveats: After the booster, 96% of CD4 and about nine tenths of CD8 primary-response clones were re-detected.

The CDR3 is 12 residues long. V lost 5 bases, J lost 8 bases, and 3 bases stayed unmatched. From the 5' RACE reads, TCRdb called clonotypes with MiXCR, one entry per CDR3 protein. The sample has some 160,000 distinct CDR3 sequences, about a tenth seen once. This clonotype came up a few times. The antigen is undetermined. The receptor's source is a man aged 18 to 30 who received the YFV17D yellow fever vaccine. This chain uses TRBV12-3 or TRBV12-4 with TRBJ2-1, with 7 positions matching TRBD1. The specimen was CD8+ T cells sorted from PBMCs, collected 45 days after the yellow fever booster vaccination. CDR3 DNA sequence: TGTGCCAGCAGTAGACAGGGCCATGAGCAGTTCTTC. Translation gives CASSRQGHEQFF.